A selection of T cell receptor beta chains follows, all from one sample in a study of graft-versus-host responses after intestinal transplantation. These receptors' targets are unknown. Assay: immunoSEQ multiplex PCR; the TCRdb copy retains only in-frame clones and omits some. The sample shows under 75,000 clones, roughly 90% of them seen only once. The specimen comprised unstimulated CD8+ T cells sorted from spleen or lymph node cells, sampled before transplant. The receptors were sampled from a human donor who was the organ donor for an intestinal transplant. Both conserved end residues are part of each CDR3. D genes are given only for firm matches. The size field is filled for only some rows; it gives once, few, many or a size class.

>-|-|TRBV7-8|TRBJ2-2
CASSFHSGELFF
TGTGCCAGCAGCTTTCACTCCGGGGAGCTGTTTTTT
>-|TRBD1|TRBV5-6|TRBJ1-1
CASSPDRGYDTEAFF
TGTGCCAGCAGCCCCGACAGGGGATATGACACTGAAGCTTTCTTT
>-|-|TRBV6-6|TRBJ2-1
CASMDPGGPTYNEQFF
TGTGCCAGCATGGATCCGGGGGGCCCTACCTACAATGAGCAGTTCTTC
>-|TRBD1|TRBV5-1|TRBJ2-2
CASTPMLLGSGGTGELFF
TGCGCCAGCACCCCGATGCTTTTAGGTTCAGGGGGCACCGGGGAGCTGTTTTTT
>-|-|TRBV7-8|TRBJ1-4
CASSSGGGTGNEKLFF
TGTGCCAGCAGCTCCGGGGGAGGCACGGGGAATGAAAAACTGTTTTTT
>-|-|TRBV7-2|TRBJ1-2
CASNEPPDYGYTF
TGTGCCAGCAACGAGCCTCCCGACTATGGCTACACCTTC
>-|-|TRBV15|TRBJ1-3
CATSVSSSSGNTIYF
TGTGCCACCAGCGTTAGTAGTAGCTCTGGAAACACCATATATTTT
>-|TRBD2|TRBV2|TRBJ2-1
CARKRGGVNEQFF
TGTGCCAGGAAGCGGGGGGGCGTCAATGAGCAGTTCTTC
>few|TRBD1|TRBV10-3|TRBJ1-1
CAGQGGLDTEAFF
TGTGCCGGGCAGGGGGGTTTGGACACTGAAGCTTTCTTT
>-|-|TRBV30|TRBJ1-1
CAWSPAGTEAFF
TGTGCCTGGAGTCCAGCGGGCACTGAAGCTTTCTTT
>-|TRBD1|TRBV11-1|TRBJ1-1
CASHGQGATEAFF
TGTGCCAGCCACGGACAGGGGGCTACTGAAGCTTTCTTT